The clone carrying this T cell receptor beta chain has only a few counts. Sequencing used immunoSEQ multiplex PCR; TCRdb keeps in-frame clones, though not all of them. The sample includes around 6,000 clones, roughly 80% seen only once; the top ten take 16%. This specimen belongs to a study of T cell repertoires in ileal Crohn's disease. This TCR came from an adult with Crohn's disease. What was sequenced was ileal tissue.

The chain's CDR3 is CASGFKLDEQFF. The CDR3 DNA follows: TGTGCTAGTGGTTTTAAACTGGATGAGCAGTTCTTC. The chain links TRBV12-5 to TRBJ2-1; D gene uncertain. V lost 3 bases, J lost 8 bases, and 8 bases lay in between. CDR1 is LGHNT and CDR2 is FRNRAP in the germline V gene. This CDR3 comprises 12 residues.